This record covers a single T cell receptor (beta chain). Its antigen is unidentified. Constant-segment primers were used for 5'RACE, and the resulting TCR alpha and TCR beta cDNA libraries carried sample barcodes and UMIs. One entry per CDR3 protein, called by TCRdb with MiXCR from the 5' RACE reads. Counted here are 110,000 to 150,000 distinct CDR3 sequences, 14% occurring once; the ten biggest clones make up roughly 28%. The source of the sample is a study of T-cell memory formation after mild COVID-19. Across the whole study: TCR clusters were largely donor specific.

Study-wide results and limits: Second-wave clones that peaked on day 37 lacked confirmed SARS-CoV-2 specificity. There were some responding clones in pre-infection memory, which suggested that cross-reactive memory had joined.

The receptor comes from an adult woman who had mild COVID-19 (a few samples of this study predate the infection). Cell type and time point are not known. Source material: PBMCs or a T cell subset sorted from them (not recorded which).

The chain's CDR3 is CASSLFGPLGTDTQYF. CDR3 coding DNA: TGTGCCAGCAGTTTATTTGGGCCTCTCGGCACAGATACGCAGTATTTT. This chain uses TRBV12-3 or TRBV12-4 with TRBJ2-3; no firm D call. CDR3 length: 16 amino acids. Trimming shortened V by 2 bases and J by 1 base, and 13 bases separated the two germline ends.